This TCR beta chain was obtained from a study of blood T cell repertoires in COVID-19. Study context: In each case, the material was cDNA or gDNA derived from T cells, B-cell-depleted T cells, or PBMCs.

Authors' analysis steps: The assay estimated nucleated cells by amplifying reference gene primers. Repertoires were generated with immunoSEQ multiplex PCR, while TCRdb's copy carries only in-frame clones and drops some. V and J calls and clone size are as listed in that table; D and trimming were resolved from the DNA. The data contain roughly 80,000 clones, roughly four fifths of them singletons. This clone was seen only once. CDR3 length: 13 amino acids. CDR1 MNHEY and CDR2 SMNVEV come from the germline V gene (reference sequence). V was shortened by 4 bases and J by 6 bases, with 13 bases between the two germline ends.

V usage is TRBV27 and J usage is TRBJ2-7; no clear D. The sample comprised peripheral blood. The receptor comes from a human donor in a cohort sampled during active COVID-19. CDR3 sequence reads: CASSYYFGGEQYF. The CDR3, as DNA: TGTGCCAGCAGTTACTACTTCGGCGGCGAGCAGTACTTC.